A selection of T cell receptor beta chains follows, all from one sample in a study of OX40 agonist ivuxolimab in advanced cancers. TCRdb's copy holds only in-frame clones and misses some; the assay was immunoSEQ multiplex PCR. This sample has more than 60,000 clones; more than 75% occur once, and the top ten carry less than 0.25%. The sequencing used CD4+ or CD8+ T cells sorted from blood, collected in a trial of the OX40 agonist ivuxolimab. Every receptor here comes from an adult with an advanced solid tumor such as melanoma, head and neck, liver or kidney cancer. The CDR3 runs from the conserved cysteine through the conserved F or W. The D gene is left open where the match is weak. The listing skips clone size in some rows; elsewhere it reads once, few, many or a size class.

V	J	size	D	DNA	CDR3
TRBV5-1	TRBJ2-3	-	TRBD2	TGCGCCAGCAGGTATTCGACTAGCGGGAGGCCATACACAGATACGCAGTATTTT	CASRYSTSGRPYTDTQYF
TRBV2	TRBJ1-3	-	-	TGTGCCAGCAGTGCTAGAGGCACCGGCTCTGGAAACACCATATATTTT	CASSARGTGSGNTIYF
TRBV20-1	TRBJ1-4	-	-	TGCAGTGCTGCCCGGAATGAAAAACTGTTTTTT	CSAARNEKLFF
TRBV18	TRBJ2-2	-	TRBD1	TGTGCCAGCTCACCAGCATGGACAGGGGGAACCGGGGAGCTGTTTTTT	CASSPAWTGGTGELFF
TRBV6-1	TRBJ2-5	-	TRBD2	TGTGCCAGCAGTGGGAAGGGAGGGAGGGTTGGGGAGACCCAGTACTTC	CASSGKGGRVGETQYF
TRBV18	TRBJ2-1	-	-	TGTGCCAGCTCACCGGCAGCTAGCTCCTACAATGAGCAGTTCTTC	CASSPAASSYNEQFF
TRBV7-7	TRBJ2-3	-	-	TGTGCCAGCAGCCGTGGGGCGGGACAGCGCACAGATACGCAGTATTTT	CASSRGAGQRTDTQYF
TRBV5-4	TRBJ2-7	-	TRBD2	TGTGCCAGCAGCGTAAGCGGGAGCCCCTACGAGCAGTACTTC	CASSVSGSPYEQYF
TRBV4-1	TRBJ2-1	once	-	TGCGCCAGCAGCCAAGATTCTCTATACAATGAGCAGTTCTTC	CASSQDSLYNEQFF
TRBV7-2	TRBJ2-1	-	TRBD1	TGTGCCAGCAGCGCGGGACAGGGGGCGAATGAGCAGTTCTTC	CASSAGQGANEQFF
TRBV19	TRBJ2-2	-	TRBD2	TGTGCCAGTAGAAGTCTAGCGGGACGAAACACCGGGGAGCTGTTTTTT	CASRSLAGRNTGELFF
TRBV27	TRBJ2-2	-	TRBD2	TGTGCCAGCAGGCAGCGGGAGGTTGGAACCGGGGAGCTGTTTTTT	CASRQREVGTGELFF
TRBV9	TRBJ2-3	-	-	TGTGCCAGCAGTCCCGTGGGTCACGAAACAGATACGCAGTATTTT	CASSPVGHETDTQYF
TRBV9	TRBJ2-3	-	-	TGTGCCAGCAGCGTAGGTTTGTCCCACACAGATACGCAGTATTTT	CASSVGLSHTDTQYF
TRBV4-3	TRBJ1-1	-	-	TGCGCCAGCAGCCAAACACACAGGTTAGAAGCTTTCTTT	CASSQTHRLEAFF
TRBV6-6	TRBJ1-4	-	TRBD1	TGTGCCAGCAGTTACGGTCAGGGGGCCAGTGAAAAACTGTTTTTT	CASSYGQGASEKLFF
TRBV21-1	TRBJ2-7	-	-	TGTGCCAGCAGCAAAGAATCAGGGGGAGGCCACGAGCAGTACTTC	CASSKESGGGHEQYF
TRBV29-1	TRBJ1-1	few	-	TGCAGCGTTGCGCCCGTAAGTTACGGGGGCACTGAAGCTTTCTTT	CSVAPVSYGGTEAFF
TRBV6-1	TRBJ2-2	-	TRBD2	TGTGCCAGCAGTGAATACGGGGGGAGTACGAACACCGGGGAGCTGTTTTTT	CASSEYGGSTNTGELFF
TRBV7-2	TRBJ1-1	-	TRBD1	TGTGCCAGCAGCTTCCCGGGACAGGGCCGGGGGAACACTGAAGCTTTCTTT	CASSFPGQGRGNTEAFF
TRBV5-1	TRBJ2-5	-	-	TGCGCCAGCAGCTTGGGGGAGAAAGAGACCCAGTACTTC	CASSLGEKETQYF
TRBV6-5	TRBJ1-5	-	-	TGTGCCAGCAGTGGGAATCAGCCCCAGCATTTT	CASSGNQPQHF
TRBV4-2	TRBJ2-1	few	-	TGTGCCAGCGAAAACGGGGCAGGGAGCTACAATGAGCAGTTCTTC	CASENGAGSYNEQFF
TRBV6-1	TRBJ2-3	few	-	TGTGCCAGCGGACGACTAGTTTCAGATACGCAGTATTTT	CASGRLVSDTQYF
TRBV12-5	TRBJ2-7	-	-	TGTGCTAGTGGTTCATCCGGGGCCTCCTACGAGCAGTACTTC	CASGSSGASYEQYF
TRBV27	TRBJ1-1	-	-	TGTGCCAGCAGTCTCGGACAGACGAACACTGAAGCTTTCTTT	CASSLGQTNTEAFF
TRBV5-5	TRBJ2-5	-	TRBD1	TGTGCCAGCAGCGAGGGGACAGGCGGGGAGACCCAGTACTTC	CASSEGTGGETQYF
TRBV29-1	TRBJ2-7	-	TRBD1	TGCAGCGCCGCAGTGAGGGACAGGGACGTCTCCTACGAGCAGTACTTC	CSAAVRDRDVSYEQYF
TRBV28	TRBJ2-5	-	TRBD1	TGTGCCAGCAGCCGGCCGGGACAGAGGAAAGAGACCCAGTACTTC	CASSRPGQRKETQYF
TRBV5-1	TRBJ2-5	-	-	TGCGCCAGCACTCAAGGCAGGGGATACCAAGAGACCCAGTACTTC	CASTQGRGYQETQYF
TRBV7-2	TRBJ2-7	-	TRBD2	TGTGCCAGCAGCTTAGAGGGCGGGAGGGCCCCCGTCGACAACGAGCAGTACTTC	CASSLEGGRAPVDNEQYF
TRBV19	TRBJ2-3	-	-	TGTGCCACTGGGCCCCTCTCCCTAACCAACACAGATACGCAGTATTTT	CATGPLSLTNTDTQYF
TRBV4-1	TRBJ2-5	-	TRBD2	TGCGCCAGCACCAGGACTAGCGGGAGTGGGGAGACCCAGTACTTC	CASTRTSGSGETQYF
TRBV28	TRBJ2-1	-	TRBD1	TGTGCCAGCAGTCCGCCGGGACAGGGAAAAAATGAGCAGTTCTTC	CASSPPGQGKNEQFF
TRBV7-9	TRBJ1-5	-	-	TGTGCCAGCAGCCTGGGGACGGTGACCGATCAGCCCCAGCATTTT	CASSLGTVTDQPQHF
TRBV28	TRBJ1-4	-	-	TGTGCCAGCAGTGCCTGGATAGGGGCGGGGGAAAAACTGTTTTTT	CASSAWIGAGEKLFF
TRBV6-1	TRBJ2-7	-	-	TGTGCCAGCCCCGGTTTGGAGCAGTACTTC	CASPGLEQYF
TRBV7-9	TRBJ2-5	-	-	TGTGCCAGCAGCTTGTCGGAAGGCCTCCGGGAGACCCAGTACTTC	CASSLSEGLRETQYF
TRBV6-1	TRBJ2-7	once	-	TGTGCCAGCACCGACCCCTCGACAGGAGTATACGAGCAGTACTTC	CASTDPSTGVYEQYF
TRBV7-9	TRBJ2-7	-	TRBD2	TGTGCCAGCAGCTTAGTACCTAGCGGAATCGATGAGCAGTACTTC	CASSLVPSGIDEQYF
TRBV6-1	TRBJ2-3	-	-	TGTGCCAGCAGTGAAGCGCTCTGGAGCACAGATACGCAGTATTTT	CASSEALWSTDTQYF
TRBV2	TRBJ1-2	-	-	TGTGCCAACGAACAGCCTAACTATGGCTACACCTTC	CANEQPNYGYTF
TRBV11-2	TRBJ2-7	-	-	TGTGCCAGCAGGAACAGGGACGAGCAGTACTTC	CASRNRDEQYF
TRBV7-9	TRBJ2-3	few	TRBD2	TGTGCCAGCAGCAGCGGACTAGCGGGCACAGATACGCAGTATTTT	CASSSGLAGTDTQYF
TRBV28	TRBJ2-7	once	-	TGTGCCAGCAACTCTTTCTACGAGCAGTACTTC	CASNSFYEQYF
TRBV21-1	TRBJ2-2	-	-	TGTGCCAGCAGCGGGGCTAGCGGGAGGATAAGCGGGGAGCTGTTTTTT	CASSGASGRISGELFF
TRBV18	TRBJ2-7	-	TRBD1	TGTGCCAGCTCACCACCGACAGGGTACTACGAGCAGTACTTC	CASSPPTGYYEQYF
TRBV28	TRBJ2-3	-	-	TGTGCCAGCAGATTCTGGGGGAGCACAGATACGCAGTATTTT	CASRFWGSTDTQYF
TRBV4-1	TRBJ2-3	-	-	TGCGCCAGCAGCCAAGTATCGGGGTATATGCGGACAGATACGCAGTATTTT	CASSQVSGYMRTDTQYF
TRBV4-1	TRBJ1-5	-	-	TGCGCCAGCAGCCAAGGGGGGCTTGTGGGGGACCGACAGCCCCAGCATTTT	CASSQGGLVGDRQPQHF
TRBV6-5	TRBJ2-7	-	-	TGTGCCAGCAGTTACTCAGACAGCTATTACGAGCAGTACTTC	CASSYSDSYYEQYF